This entry concerns a single T cell receptor beta chain. Its target is unknown. The patients all showed relapse after autologous stem cell transplantation, while their brentuximab vedotin exposure varied. The data belong to a study of PD-1 blockade in classical Hodgkin lymphoma. As for the study in general: Patients got intravenous nivolumab 3 mg/kg every 2 weeks.

Study conclusions and caveats: Possible causes of repertoire differences, disease activity or prior therapy, remain undefined. By cycle point C4D1, TCR diversity had risen significantly in CD4+ cells (but not CD8+ cells). Reported baseline diversity: healthy donors highest, relapsed/refractory patients lowest.

Sequencing used immunoSEQ multiplex PCR; TCRdb keeps in-frame clones, though not all of them. The table includes about 72,000 clones, 93% detected once. V dropped 6 bases and J dropped 0 bases, with 11 bases sitting between them. The CDR3 extends over 14 amino acids. Germline V gene sequence: CDR1 SGHRS, CDR2 YFSETQ. The sequence was obtained from a human donor with classical Hodgkin lymphoma. The chain is built from TRBV5-1 and TRBJ2-3, with TRBD2 as a possible D gene (6 bases). Source: peripheral blood mononuclear cells (PBMCs), taken at baseline. The CDR3, as DNA: TGCGCCAGCACCGCGGGGTCTAGCACAGATACGCAGTATTTT. Protein sequence: CASTAGSSTDTQYF.